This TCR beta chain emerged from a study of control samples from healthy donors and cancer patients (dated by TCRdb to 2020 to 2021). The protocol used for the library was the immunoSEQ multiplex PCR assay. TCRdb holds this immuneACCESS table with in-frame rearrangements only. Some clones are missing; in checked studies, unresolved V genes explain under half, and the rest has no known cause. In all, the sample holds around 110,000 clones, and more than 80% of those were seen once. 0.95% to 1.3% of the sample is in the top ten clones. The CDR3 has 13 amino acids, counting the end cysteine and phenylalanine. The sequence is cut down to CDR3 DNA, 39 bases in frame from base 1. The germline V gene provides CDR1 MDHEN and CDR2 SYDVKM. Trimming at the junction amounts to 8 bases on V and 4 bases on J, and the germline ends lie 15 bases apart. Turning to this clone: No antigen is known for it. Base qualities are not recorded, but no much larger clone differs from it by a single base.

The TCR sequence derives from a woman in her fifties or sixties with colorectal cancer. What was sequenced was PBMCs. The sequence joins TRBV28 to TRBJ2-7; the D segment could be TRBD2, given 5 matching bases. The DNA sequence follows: TGTGCCAGCCGACCGGTGGTAGCGTACGAGCAGTACTTC. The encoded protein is CASRPVVAYEQYF.